The 25 T cell receptor beta chains presented below share a single source sample, sequenced in a study of kidney transplant recipient with SARS-CoV-2 infection (dated by TCRdb to about 2021). Sequencing was carried out with an Illumina MiSeq. Using fastp trimming at Q25 and MiXCR clonotype assembly, TCRdb reanalyzed the public sequencing data and kept in-frame beta chains. Rows with a matching CDR3 protein are joined into one entry that keeps the most common DNA and genes. The sample yields fewer than 250,000 distinct CDR3 sequences; under 35% were counted once. More than 6.5% of the sample lies in the top ten. The time point label for this specimen denotes: pre-pandemic baseline sample and day 111 after first positive SARS-CoV-2 test. The source was a blood sample, collected at baseline and on roughly day 120 from a kidney transplant recipient. The receptors were sampled from a male patient in his thirties who had COVID-19 and was a kidney transplant recipient. After a transplant, the donor of the graft may account for some T cells.

About this clonotype: The junction shows a germline mismatch at one end, possibly a read error. The chain joins TRBV7-2 to TRBJ1-2, with 8 bases aligning to TRBD1. The CDR3 sequence is 15 residues long. The germline V gene encodes CDR1 SGHTA and CDR2 FQGNSA. Here the CDR3 reads CTSSLKPQGAVGYTF. CDR3 in DNA: TGCACCAGCAGCTTAAAGCCTCAGGGGGCCGTGGGCTACACCTTC.

This clonotype was counted only a few times. The CDR3 is CASSLDQWGLEAFF. DNA for the CDR3: TGTGCCAGCAGCTTAGATCAATGGGGGCTTGAAGCTTTCTTT. The chain joins TRBV11-2 to TRBJ1-1, with a weak D call TRBD1 (6 bases). The V gene lost 0 bases and the J gene lost 7 bases, with 12 bases spanning the gap. The CDR3 totals 14 residues. Germline CDR1 SGHAT, CDR2 FQNNGV.

DNA of the CDR3: TGTGCCAGCAGCCGGGGATTAACAAGCAGAAGGACCTATGGCTACACCTTC. It is translated as CASSRGLTSRRTYGYTF. The V and J genes are TRBV11-2 and TRBJ1-2; D is uncertain. The V end was cut by 5 bases, the J end by 4 bases, with 23 bases between. Germline V gene lookup returns CDR1 SGHAT and CDR2 FQNNGV. CDR3 length: 17 residues.

This clonotype was found many times. The V call is TRBV9, the J call TRBJ2-7; tentatively, D is TRBD2 (5 bases). CDR1 is SGDLS and CDR2 is YYNGEE in the germline V gene. V was trimmed by 0 bases and J by 6 bases, leaving 19 bases between them. The CDR3 is 16 amino acids. Written as DNA, the CDR3 is TGTGCCAGCAGCGTAGGAGGAACTAGGATTAACCCCGAGCAGTACTTC. Amino acids: CASSVGGTRINPEQYF.

Many counts were recorded for this clonotype. The V and J genes are TRBV3-1 and TRBJ2-5; D unclear. The CDR3 spans 17 residues. Germline V gene sequence: CDR1 LGHDT, CDR2 YNNKEL (reference sequence). V lost 5 bases and J lost 5, with 24 bases in between. The CDR3 loop is CASSYRDPISFSETQYF. The CDR3 DNA is TGTGCCAGCAGCTATCGCGATCCCATTTCTTTCTCTGAGACCCAGTACTTC.

The table lists this clonotype with many counts. The chain joins TRBV3-1 to TRBJ1-2; D uncertain. The CDR3 covers 17 residues. Germline V gene lookup returns CDR1 LGHDT and CDR2 YNNKEL (reference sequence). V was pared by 5 bases and J by 4 bases, with 23 bases between. CDR3 sequence reads: CASSIIPTLRKTYGYTF. As DNA, the CDR3 is TGTGCCAGCAGCATCATTCCCACCCTTCGAAAGACCTATGGCTACACCTTC.

This clonotype occurred many times. The rearrangement uses TRBV5-1 and TRBJ2-3; D gene uncertain. Trimming shortened V by 0 bases and J by 2 bases, and 7 bases separated the two germline ends. Germline V gene lookup returns CDR1 SGHRS and CDR2 YFSETQ. CDR3 length: 14 amino acids. DNA for the CDR3: TGCGCCAGCAGCTTGGAACAGATCACAGATACGCAGTATTTT. This gives the protein CASSLEQITDTQYF. Full variable domain (missing parts from reference TRBV5-1 and TRBJ2-3): KAGVTQTPRYLIKTRGQQVTLSCSPISGHRSVSWYQQTPGQGLQFLFEYFSETQRNKGNFPGRFSGRQFSNSRSEMNVSTLELGDSALYLCASSLEQITDTQYFGPGTRLTVL.

Note on this clonotype: A junction end diverges from the germline sequence, so it may reflect a read error. The chain carries TRBV7-3 and TRBJ2-3; D might be TRBD1 or TRBD2, each matching 5 bases. Germline V lookup: CDR1 SGHTA, CDR2 FQGTGA. The CDR3 is 17 amino acids. This CDR3 is CASSSRAGRGYTGTQYF. The CDR3 DNA is TGTGCCAGCAGCTCCCGCGCCGGTCGGGGATACACAGGTACGCAGTATTTT.

This clonotype appeared many times. Sequence at one end of the junction differs from germline and may be a read error. This chain joins TRBV5-1 and TRBJ1-1; the D is unclear. Germline values: CDR1 SGHRS, CDR2 YFSETQ. This CDR3 region has 14 residues. CDR3 sequence: CASSRSEENSEAFF. The CDR3 DNA sequence: TGCGCCAGCAGCCGGTCGGAGGAGAACAGTGAAGCTTTCTTT. The full variable domain, in which reference TRBV5-1 and TRBJ1-1 provide the parts outside the CDR3, is KAGVTQTPRYLIKTRGQQVTLSCSPISGHRSVSWYQQTPGQGLQFLFEYFSETQRNKGNFPGRFSGRQFSNSRSEMNVSTLELGDSALYLCASSRSEENSEAFFGQGTRLTVV.

Comment on this clonotype: A much larger clone differs from this one at a single base, so this may be a read error. Since no conserved phenylalanine or tryptophan closes the CDR3, a read error is the likely cause. The chain employs TRBV27 and TRBJ2-4; 10 nucleotides match TRBD1. The assigned J gene may be wrong: the sequence end matches TRBJ2-7 better. The CDR3 is 15 residues long. Germline-derived CDR1 and CDR2 are MNHEY and SMNVEV (reference sequence). CDR3 sequence (DNA): TGTGCCAGCCTCAAAATTTGGACAGGGGGAGGCGAGCAGTACCTC. It is translated as CASLKIWTGGGEQYL.

This clonotype was seen only a few times. This clone may be a read error of a much larger clone one base away. This chain joins TRBV7-7 and TRBJ1-2; D remains unclear. V lost 8 bases and J lost 4, with 26 bases in between. This CDR3 is built from 17 residues. Germline V gives CDR1 SSHAT, CDR2 FNYEAQ (reference sequence). CDR3 region: CASGEVRKCRKTYGYTF. CDR3 nucleotide sequence: TGTGCCAGCGGCGAGGTGCGTAAGTGCCGAAAGACCTATGGCTACACCTTC.

There are many counts of this clonotype. The chain uses TRBV12-3 or TRBV12-4 and TRBJ1-2, with D unresolved. Deletions cut 6 bases from V and 6 bases from J, with 23 bases between. The CDR3 has 16 amino acids. The CDR3 bases are TGTGCCAGCAGAAAAACTGGCGGATTGAAGTGGAATGGCTACACCTTC. It is translated as CASRKTGGLKWNGYTF.

Ten or more counts support this clonotype. The chain is built from TRBV15 and TRBJ1-4; 7 bases fit TRBD1. The germline CDR1 and CDR2 sequences are LNHNV and YYDKDF (reference sequence). CDR3 length: 15 residues. J gave up 4 bases and V 1 base, and 3 bases lay outside the gene matches. The CDR3 sequence is CATSRGGQNNEKLFF. CDR3 sequence (DNA): TGTGCCACCAGCAGAGGGGGACAGAATAATGAAAAACTGTTTTTT.

Concerning this clonotype itself: Just one base apart from a much larger clone, this may be a read error. J is TRBJ2-2 and V is TRBV4-2; D is ambiguous. Germline loops: CDR1 LGHNA, CDR2 YNFKEQ. There are 14 residues in the CDR3. CDR3 bases: TGTACCAGCAGCCAAGGCAGCCCCACCGGGGAGCTGTTTTTT. As protein: CTSSQGSPTGELFF.

The chain recombines TRBV2 with TRBJ2-3; 9 bases map to TRBD2. Germline CDR1 and CDR2: SNHLY and FYNNEI. The CDR3 contains 16 residues. V lost 7 bases and J lost 3; bases outside the gene matches: 11. DNA for the CDR3: TGTGCCAGCAATAAATTAGGGCGGGGGGGGACAGATACGCAGTATTTT. This codes for CASNKLGRGGTDTQYF.

This clonotype occurred many times. This chain links TRBV6-1 with TRBJ1-1, with a possible D match to TRBD1 (5 bases). This CDR3 spans 17 amino acids. Per the germline V gene, CDR1 is MNHNS and CDR2 is SASEGT. V was trimmed by 4 bases and J by 0 bases, leaving 18 bases between them. For the CDR3, the DNA is TGTGCCAGCAGTGTGTGGGAGGGGTGGGGAATGAACACTGAAGCTTTCTTT. Its protein is CASSVWEGWGMNTEAFF.

Many counts were recorded for this clonotype. This chain links TRBV11-2 with TRBJ1-2; the D is unclear. This CDR3 contains 17 residues. Germline loops: CDR1 SGHAT, CDR2 FQNNGV. V shed 5 bases and J shed 4 bases, with 23 bases lying between them. CDR3 in amino acids: CASSRESTSRKTYGYTF. The CDR3 DNA is TGTGCCAGCAGCCGCGAGTCAACAAGCAGAAAGACCTATGGCTACACCTTC.

Of note for this clonotype: This may come from a read error, since a much larger clone is one base off. The genes are TRBV6-5 and TRBJ2-1; possible D gene TRBD1, 5 bases. Trimming pared 7 bases from V and 7 bases from J, leaving 17 bases between. The CDR3 loop spans 14 amino acids. Germline V gene sequence: CDR1 MNHEY, CDR2 SVGAGI. The CDR3 loop is CASTVRAGSNEQFF. DNA of the CDR3: TGTGCCAGCACCGTCCGGGCAGGGTCGAATGAGCAGTTCTTC.

This clonotype was seen ten or more times. V gene TRBV6-2 or TRBV6-3 combines with J gene TRBJ2-2; D gene unclear. This CDR3 spans 17 amino acids. With 5 bases removed from V and 1 base from J, the gap between germline ends came to 17 bases. Germline CDR1 reads MNHEY; CDR2 reads SVGEGT. In nucleotides, the CDR3 is TGTGCCAGCAGTACACGCCGGAAACCCGGGAACACCGGGGAGCTGTTTTTT. Translation gives CASSTRRKPGNTGELFF.

This clonotype was found many times. The V gene is TRBV5-1, the J gene TRBJ2-2; 7 nucleotides align to TRBD1. This CDR3 region has 16 residues. V trimming: 0 bases; J trimming: 6 bases; junction bases outside the gene matches: 8. Per germline, CDR1 SGHRS and CDR2 YFSETQ. CDR3 in amino acids: CASSLAIKGAPGELFF. Here the CDR3 DNA reads TGCGCCAGCAGCTTGGCCATCAAGGGGGCGCCCGGGGAGCTGTTTTTT.

The chain is built from TRBV12-3 or TRBV12-4 and TRBJ2-1; D unclear. CDR3 size: 11 residues. Trimming took off 2 bases at V and 12 bases at J, with 8 bases between the two ends. DNA for the CDR3: TGTGCCAGCAGTTTAAAGGGTGGGCAGTTCTTC. This codes for CASSLKGGQFF.

Worth noting for this clonotype: One end of the junction varies from germline; a read error may be responsible. CDR3 nucleotide sequence: TGCGCCAGCAGCGTTCAGGTAGGACGTCGAAAGACCTATGGCCACACCTTC. Translation gives CASSVQVGRRKTYGHTF. The J gene is TRBJ1-2, the V gene TRBV4-3; no reliable D call. The length of the CDR3 is 17 residues. Germline-derived CDR1 and CDR2 are LGHNA and YSLEER.

Worth noting for this clonotype: This may come from a read error, since a much larger clone is one base off. V usage is TRBV30 and J usage is TRBJ1-2, with 9 nucleotides matching TRBD1. The CDR3 consists of 15 residues. CDR1 and CDR2 (germline): GTSNPN, SVGIG (reference sequence). V lost 2 bases and J lost 4; bases outside the gene matches: 8. The CDR3 loop is CAWSMRDRDGYGYTF. CDR3 DNA sequence: TGTGCCTGGAGTATGCGGGACAGGGATGGCTATGGCTACACCTTC. Full variable domain (rest looked up from reference TRBV30 and TRBJ1-2): SQTIHQWPATLVQPVGSPLSLECTVEGTSNPNLYWYRQAAGRGLQLLFYSVGIGQISSEVPQNLSASRPQDRQFILSSKKLLLSDSGFYLCAWSMRDRDGYGYTFGSGTRLTVV.

This clonotype was seen many times. The rearrangement uses TRBV5-5 and TRBJ1-1; D is possibly TRBD1 (6 bases). This CDR3 has 16 amino acids. Germline V lookup: CDR1 SGHKS, CDR2 YYEKEE (reference sequence). V gave up 0 bases and J gave up 0 bases, with 12 bases separating them. The DNA for the CDR3 is TGTGCCAGCAGCTTGGCGGGGAGGGGGATGAACACTGAAGCTTTCTTT. Protein product: CASSLAGRGMNTEAFF.

This clonotype was recorded a few times. This chain joins TRBV19 and TRBJ2-1; perhaps TRBD2 as D (6 bases). CDR3 length equals 17 residues. The V gene lost 5 bases and the J gene lost 5 bases, with 22 bases spanning the gap. CDR1 is LNHDA, CDR2 SQIVND, per germline (reference sequence). CDR3 residues: CASSPPDWVGGDNEQFF. DNA of the CDR3: TGTGCCAGTAGTCCCCCCGATTGGGTCGGAGGGGACAATGAGCAGTTCTTC. Drawing the rest from reference TRBV19 and TRBJ2-1, the complete variable domain is DGGITQSPKYLFRKEGQNVTLSCEQNLNHDAMYWYRQDPGQGLRLIYYSQIVNDFQKGDIAEGYSVSREKKESFPLTVTSAQKNPTAFYLCASSPPDWVGGDNEQFFGPGTRLTVL.